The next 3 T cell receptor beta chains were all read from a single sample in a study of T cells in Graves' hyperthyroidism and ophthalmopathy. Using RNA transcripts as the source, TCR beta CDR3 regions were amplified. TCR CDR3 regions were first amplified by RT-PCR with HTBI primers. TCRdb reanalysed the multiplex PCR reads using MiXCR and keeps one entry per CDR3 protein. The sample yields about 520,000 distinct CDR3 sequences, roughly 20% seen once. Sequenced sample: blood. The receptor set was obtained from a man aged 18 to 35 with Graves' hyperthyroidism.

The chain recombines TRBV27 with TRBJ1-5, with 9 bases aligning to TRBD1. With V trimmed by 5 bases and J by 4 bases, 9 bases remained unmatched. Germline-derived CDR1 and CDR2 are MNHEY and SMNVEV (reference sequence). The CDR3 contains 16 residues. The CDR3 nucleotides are TGTGCCAGCAGTCCACGGACAGGGGCGTTGAATCAGCCCCAGCATTTT. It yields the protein CASSPRTGALNQPQHF.

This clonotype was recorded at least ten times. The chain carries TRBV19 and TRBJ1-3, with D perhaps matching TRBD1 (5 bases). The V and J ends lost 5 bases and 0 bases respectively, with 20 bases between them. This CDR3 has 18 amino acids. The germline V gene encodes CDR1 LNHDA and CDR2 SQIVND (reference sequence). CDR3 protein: CASSRSKGRPISGNTIYF. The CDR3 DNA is TGTGCCAGTAGTCGAAGCAAGGGACGGCCCATCTCTGGAAACACCATATATTTT.

DNA for the CDR3: TGTGCCTGCGGTTCAGGGACGGATCAAGAGACCCAGTACTTC. As protein: CACGSGTDQETQYF. The chain carries TRBV6-4 and TRBJ2-5; the D call may be TRBD1 or TRBD2 (5 bases each). This CDR3 is 14 amino acids long. CDR1 is MRHNA and CDR2 is SNTAGT in the germline V gene. Trimming stripped 11 bases from V and 2 bases from J, with 18 bases between.